The table lists the clone carrying this T cell receptor (beta chain) with a few counts. What it binds is unknown. With 4 bases clipped from V and 5 bases from J, the junction kept 6 bases outside the gene matches. Germline assignment: CDR1 LNHDA and CDR2 SQIVND (reference sequence). The CDR3 consists of 14 residues. TCRdb processed the 5' RACE reads anew with MiXCR; each CDR3 protein has one entry. The sample shows some 50,000 distinct CDR3 sequences, around 12% of them seen only once. The record originates from a study of T-cell memory formation after mild COVID-19. General observations from the study: Balance between CD4 and CD8 was seen in clones contracting day 15 to 85, and a CD4+ lean was seen in later expanders.

Source material: PBMCs or a T cell subset sorted from them (not recorded which). J is TRBJ2-7 and V is TRBV19, with TRBD1 matching 9 bases. This sequence was found in a young man who had mild COVID-19 (a few samples of this study predate the infection). Cell type and time point are not known. CDR3 protein: CASSKQGALDEQYF. CDR3 nucleotides: TGTGCCAGTAGTAAACAGGGGGCCTTGGACGAGCAGTACTTC.